A selection of T cell receptor beta chains follows, all from one sample in a study of blood T cell repertoires in COVID-19. Measured with immunoSEQ multiplex PCR; TCRdb has only the in-frame clones, and not every one. This repertoire shows more than 150,000 clones, over 70% found once; its top ten account for 2.5% to 3%. Sequenced sample: peripheral blood. These receptor sequences come from a woman aged 60-70 years with acute or convalescent COVID-19. Each CDR3 is given with its conserved first and last residue. The D gene is left open where the match is weak. Not every row has a clone size; where given, it reads once, few, many or a size class.

v_call: TRBV14
d_call: -
j_call: TRBJ1-6
clone_size: once
cdr3_aa: CASSHRGNSPLHF
cdr3_nt: TGTGCCAGCAGCCACAGGGGTAATTCACCCCTCCACTTT

v_call: TRBV18
d_call: -
j_call: TRBJ2-7
clone_size: -
cdr3_aa: CASSPGGFYEQYF
cdr3_nt: TGTGCCAGCTCACCAGGGGGGTTCTACGAGCAGTACTTC

v_call: TRBV6-1
d_call: -
j_call: TRBJ2-4
clone_size: few
cdr3_aa: CASSERRALAKNIQYF
cdr3_nt: TGTGCCAGCAGTGAAAGGAGGGCCCTAGCCAAAAACATTCAGTACTTC

v_call: TRBV19
d_call: -
j_call: TRBJ1-6
clone_size: -
cdr3_aa: CASSIRHTSYNSPLHF
cdr3_nt: TGTGCCAGTAGTATTAGACACACCTCCTATAATTCACCCCTCCACTTT

v_call: TRBV5-1
d_call: TRBD1
j_call: TRBJ2-6
clone_size: -
cdr3_aa: CASSPQGAGANVLTF
cdr3_nt: TGCGCCAGCAGCCCCCAGGGGGCTGGGGCCAACGTCCTGACTTTC

v_call: TRBV2
d_call: -
j_call: TRBJ2-7
clone_size: -
cdr3_aa: CASSDGSGGQFYEQYF
cdr3_nt: TGTGCCAGCAGTGATGGCAGTGGGGGCCAATTTTACGAGCAGTACTTC

v_call: TRBV6-5
d_call: TRBD1
j_call: TRBJ1-6
clone_size: -
cdr3_aa: CASQTGVVNSPLHF
cdr3_nt: TGTGCCAGTCAAACAGGGGTCGTCAATTCACCCCTCCACTTT

v_call: TRBV6-2/TRBV6-3
d_call: -
j_call: TRBJ1-5
clone_size: -
cdr3_aa: CASSYQGLGNQPQHF
cdr3_nt: TGTGCCAGCAGTTACCAGGGGTTGGGCAATCAGCCCCAGCATTTT

v_call: TRBV5-4
d_call: -
j_call: TRBJ1-4
clone_size: -
cdr3_aa: CASSSGLGGEKLFF
cdr3_nt: TGTGCCAGCAGCTCGGGCCTCGGGGGAGAAAAACTGTTTTTT

v_call: TRBV7-3
d_call: -
j_call: TRBJ2-5
clone_size: -
cdr3_aa: CASSLDPGEETQYF
cdr3_nt: TGTGCCAGCAGCTTAGACCCGGGGGAGGAGACCCAGTACTTC

v_call: TRBV9
d_call: -
j_call: TRBJ1-5
clone_size: -
cdr3_aa: CASSVGSGNSNQPQHF
cdr3_nt: TGTGCCAGCAGCGTAGGATCAGGGAATAGCAATCAGCCCCAGCATTTT

v_call: TRBV9
d_call: -
j_call: TRBJ2-7
clone_size: -
cdr3_aa: CASSALVSYEQYF
cdr3_nt: TGTGCCAGCAGCGCCCTCGTTTCCTACGAGCAGTACTTC

v_call: TRBV2
d_call: TRBD1
j_call: TRBJ1-2
clone_size: few
cdr3_aa: CASRKDRGPLYGYTF
cdr3_nt: TGTGCCAGCAGGAAGGACAGGGGGCCCCTCTATGGCTACACCTTC

v_call: TRBV10-1
d_call: -
j_call: TRBJ2-7
clone_size: -
cdr3_aa: CASSVGLYEQYF
cdr3_nt: TGCGCCAGCAGTGTGGGGCTGTACGAGCAGTACTTC

v_call: TRBV6-1
d_call: TRBD2
j_call: TRBJ2-3
clone_size: -
cdr3_aa: CASSEVGTSIADTQYF
cdr3_nt: TGTGCCAGCAGTGAAGTGGGGACTAGTATAGCGGATACGCAGTATTTT

v_call: TRBV7-6
d_call: -
j_call: TRBJ1-4
clone_size: -
cdr3_aa: CASSLEWTALDEKLFF
cdr3_nt: TGTGCCAGCAGCTTAGAATGGACAGCTCTCGATGAAAAACTGTTTTTT

v_call: TRBV29-1
d_call: -
j_call: TRBJ1-2
clone_size: few
cdr3_aa: CSVESVGEMENYGYTF
cdr3_nt: TGCAGCGTTGAGAGTGTAGGGGAAATGGAGAACTATGGCTACACCTTC

v_call: TRBV2
d_call: -
j_call: TRBJ2-7
clone_size: -
cdr3_aa: CASSGQENEQYF
cdr3_nt: TGTGCCAGCAGTGGACAGGAAAACGAGCAGTACTTC

v_call: TRBV9
d_call: -
j_call: TRBJ2-7
clone_size: -
cdr3_aa: CASSVSWGGLSEQYF
cdr3_nt: TGTGCCAGCAGCGTATCGTGGGGGGGCCTGTCTGAGCAGTACTTC

v_call: TRBV19
d_call: TRBD1
j_call: TRBJ1-1
clone_size: -
cdr3_aa: CASSIAGQGLGAFF
cdr3_nt: TGTGCCAGTAGTATCGCGGGACAGGGGTTAGGAGCTTTCTTT

v_call: TRBV5-1
d_call: TRBD1
j_call: TRBJ1-4
clone_size: -
cdr3_aa: CASSSSQGVREKLFF
cdr3_nt: TGCGCCAGCAGCTCCTCGCAGGGGGTGCGGGAAAAACTGTTTTTT